Reported below is one T cell receptor (beta chain). The sample belongs to a study of blood T cell repertoires in COVID-19. Background on the study: From T cells, B-cell-depleted T cells, or PBMCs came the material, which was cDNA or gDNA.

Seattle researchers signed up patients amid active infection and tracked them longitudinally. Measured with immunoSEQ multiplex PCR; TCRdb has only the in-frame clones, and not every one. The data hold 250,000 to 350,000 clones, with 75% to 90% observed a single time. This clonotype was obtained from a woman aged 45-65 years with COVID-19, enrolled during active disease. The sample taken for sequencing was peripheral blood.

The CDR3 region has the DNA TGTGCCAGCAGCCTAAGCCGGACTACCAGACCTAATCAGCCCCAGCATTTT. This gives the protein CASSLSRTTRPNQPQHF. J is TRBJ1-5 and V is TRBV3-1 (or the pseudogene TRBV3-2), with unresolved D. CDR3 length: 17 amino acids. Trimming left V 4 bases short and J 4 bases short, with 20 bases between. The germline gives CDR1 LGHDT, CDR2 YNNKEL (reference sequence).